This T cell receptor (beta chain) derives from a study of response to subunit inactivated influenza vaccine. Points from the study as a whole: The study's authors posited that every seasonal influenza vaccination enlists few new T cells.

The germline V gene has CDR1 DFQATT and CDR2 SNEGSKA (reference sequence). The CDR3 totals 15 residues. Trimming took off 0 bases at V and 3 bases at J, with 14 bases between the two ends. TCRdb re-derived calls from the RT-PCR reads in MiXCR, one entry per CDR3 protein. The sample contains approximately 530,000 distinct CDR3 sequences, 6% to 9% of which appear only once. On this clonotype itself: Its antigen is unidentified.

This clonotype originated in a man in his fifties or sixties who received an inactivated influenza vaccine. Material: PBMCs from blood, obtained around 25 months after vaccination. This chain links TRBV20-1 with TRBJ1-1; D gene ambiguous. CDR3 sequence: CSARDQHHGDTEAFF. The CDR3, as DNA: TGCAGTGCTAGAGATCAGCACCACGGGGACACTGAAGCTTTCTTT.